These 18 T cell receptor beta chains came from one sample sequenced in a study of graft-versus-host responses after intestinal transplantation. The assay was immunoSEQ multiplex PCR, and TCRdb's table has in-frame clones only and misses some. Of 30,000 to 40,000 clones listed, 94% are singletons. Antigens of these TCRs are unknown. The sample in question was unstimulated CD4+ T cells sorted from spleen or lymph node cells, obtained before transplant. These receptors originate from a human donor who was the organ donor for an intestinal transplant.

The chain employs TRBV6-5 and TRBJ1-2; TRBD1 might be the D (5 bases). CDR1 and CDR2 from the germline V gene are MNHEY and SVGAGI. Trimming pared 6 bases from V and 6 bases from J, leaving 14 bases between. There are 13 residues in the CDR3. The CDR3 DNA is TGTGCCAGCAGATCCGACGGGGCAGATGGCTACACCTTC. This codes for CASRSDGADGYTF.

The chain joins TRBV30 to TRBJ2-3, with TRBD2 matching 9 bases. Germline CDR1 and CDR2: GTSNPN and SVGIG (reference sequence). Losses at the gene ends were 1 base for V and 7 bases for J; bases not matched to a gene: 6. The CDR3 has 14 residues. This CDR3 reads CAWSGGGGANTQYF. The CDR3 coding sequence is TGTGCCTGGAGTGGCGGCGGGGGGGCAAATACGCAGTATTTT.

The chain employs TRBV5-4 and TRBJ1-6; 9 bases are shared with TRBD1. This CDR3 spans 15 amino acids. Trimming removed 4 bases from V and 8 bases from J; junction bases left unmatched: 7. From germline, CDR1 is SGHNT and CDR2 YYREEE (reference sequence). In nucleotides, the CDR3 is TGTGCCAGCAGCCTCAGGACAGGGGAGGATTCACCCCTCCACTTT. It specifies CASSLRTGEDSPLHF.

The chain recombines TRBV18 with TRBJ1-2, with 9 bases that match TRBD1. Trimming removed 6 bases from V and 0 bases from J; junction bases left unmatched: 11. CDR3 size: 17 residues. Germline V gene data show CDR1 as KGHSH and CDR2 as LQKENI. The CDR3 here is CASSQGTGTGTNYGYTF. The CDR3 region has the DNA TGTGCCAGCTCCCAAGGTACCGGGACAGGGACTAACTATGGCTACACCTTC. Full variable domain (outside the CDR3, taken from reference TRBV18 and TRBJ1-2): NAGVMQNPRHLVRRRGQEARLRCSPMKGHSHVYWYRQLPEEGLKFMVYLQKENIIDESGMPKERFSAEFPKEGPSILRIQQVVRGDSAAYFCASSQGTGTGTNYGYTFGSGTRLTVV.

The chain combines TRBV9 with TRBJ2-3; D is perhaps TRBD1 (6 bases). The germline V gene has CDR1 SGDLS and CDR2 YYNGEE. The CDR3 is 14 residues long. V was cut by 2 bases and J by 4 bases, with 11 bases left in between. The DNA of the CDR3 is TGTGCCAGCAGCGTCGAGCCAGGGGCAGATACGCAGTATTTT. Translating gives CASSVEPGADTQYF.

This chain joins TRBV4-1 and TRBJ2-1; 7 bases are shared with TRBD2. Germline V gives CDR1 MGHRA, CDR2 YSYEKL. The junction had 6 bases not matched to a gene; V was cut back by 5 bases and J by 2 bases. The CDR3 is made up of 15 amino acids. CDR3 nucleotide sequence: TGCGCCAGCAGCAAGGACGGGGGGACCTACAATGAGCAGTTCTTC. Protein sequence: CASSKDGGTYNEQFF.

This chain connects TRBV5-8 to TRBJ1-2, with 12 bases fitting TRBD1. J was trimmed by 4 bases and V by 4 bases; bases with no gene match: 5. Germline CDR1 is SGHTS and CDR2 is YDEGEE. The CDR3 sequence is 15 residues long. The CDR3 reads CASSQPGQGAYGYTF. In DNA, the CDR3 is TGTGCCAGCAGCCAACCGGGACAGGGGGCCTATGGCTACACCTTC.

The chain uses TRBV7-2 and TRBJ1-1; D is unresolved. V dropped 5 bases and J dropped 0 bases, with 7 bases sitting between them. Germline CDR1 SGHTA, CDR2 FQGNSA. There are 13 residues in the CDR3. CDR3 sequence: CASSPLMNTEAFF. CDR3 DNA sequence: TGTGCCAGCAGCCCCCTCATGAACACTGAAGCTTTCTTT.

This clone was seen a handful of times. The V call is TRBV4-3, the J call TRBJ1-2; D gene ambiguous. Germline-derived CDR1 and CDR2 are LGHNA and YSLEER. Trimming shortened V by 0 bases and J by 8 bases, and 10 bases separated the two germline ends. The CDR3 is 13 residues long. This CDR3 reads CASSQDWRGGYTF. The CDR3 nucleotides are TGCGCCAGCAGCCAAGATTGGCGTGGGGGCTACACCTTC.

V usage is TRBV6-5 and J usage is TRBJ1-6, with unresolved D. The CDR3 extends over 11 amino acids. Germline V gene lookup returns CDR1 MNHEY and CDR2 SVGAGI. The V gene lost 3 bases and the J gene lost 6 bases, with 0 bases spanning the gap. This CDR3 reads CASSYNSPLHF. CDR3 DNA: TGTGCCAGCAGTTATAATTCACCCCTCCACTTT.

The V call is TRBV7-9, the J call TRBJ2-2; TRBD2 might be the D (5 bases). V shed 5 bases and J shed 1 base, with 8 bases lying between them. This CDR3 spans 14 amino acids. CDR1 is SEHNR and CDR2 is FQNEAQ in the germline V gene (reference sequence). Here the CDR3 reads CASSPRGNTGELFF. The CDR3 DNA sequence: TGTGCCAGCAGCCCTCGGGGGAACACCGGGGAGCTGTTTTTT.

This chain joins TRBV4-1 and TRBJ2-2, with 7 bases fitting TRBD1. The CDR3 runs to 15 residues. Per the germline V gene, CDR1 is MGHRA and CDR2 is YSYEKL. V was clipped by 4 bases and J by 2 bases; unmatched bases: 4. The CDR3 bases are TGCGCCAGCAGCCCCCGGGACAGTAACACCGGGGAGCTGTTTTTT. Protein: CASSPRDSNTGELFF.

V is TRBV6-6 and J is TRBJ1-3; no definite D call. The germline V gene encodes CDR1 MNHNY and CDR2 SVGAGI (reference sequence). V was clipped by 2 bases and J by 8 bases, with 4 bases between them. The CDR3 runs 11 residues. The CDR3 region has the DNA TGTGCCAGCAGTTACGCGCACACCATATATTTT. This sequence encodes CASSYAHTIYF.

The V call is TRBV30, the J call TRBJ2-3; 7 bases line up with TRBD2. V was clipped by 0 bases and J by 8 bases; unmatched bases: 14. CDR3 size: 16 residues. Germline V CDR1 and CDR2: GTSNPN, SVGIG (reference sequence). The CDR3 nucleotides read TGTGCCTGGAGTGTACCCGGGGGAAATAGCGGGCCTACGCAGTATTTT. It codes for CAWSVPGGNSGPTQYF.

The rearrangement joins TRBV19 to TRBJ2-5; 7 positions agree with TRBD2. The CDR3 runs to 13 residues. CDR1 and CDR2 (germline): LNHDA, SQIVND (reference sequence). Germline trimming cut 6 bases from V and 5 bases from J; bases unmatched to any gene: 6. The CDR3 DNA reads TGTGCCAGTAGCAGGACTAGATTGGAGACCCAGTACTTC. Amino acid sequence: CASSRTRLETQYF.

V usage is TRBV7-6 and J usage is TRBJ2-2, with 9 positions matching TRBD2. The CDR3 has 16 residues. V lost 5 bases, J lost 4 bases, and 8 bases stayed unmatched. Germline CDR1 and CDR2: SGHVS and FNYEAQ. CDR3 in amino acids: CASSGSASGVTGELFF. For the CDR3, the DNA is TGTGCCAGCAGCGGGTCGGCTAGCGGGGTCACCGGGGAGCTGTTTTTT.

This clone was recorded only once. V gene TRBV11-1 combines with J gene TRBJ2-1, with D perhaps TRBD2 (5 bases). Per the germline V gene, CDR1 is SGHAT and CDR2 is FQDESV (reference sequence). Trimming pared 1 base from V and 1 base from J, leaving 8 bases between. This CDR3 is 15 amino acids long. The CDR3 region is CASSLGRVSYNEQFF. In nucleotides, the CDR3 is TGTGCCAGCAGCTTAGGGCGGGTATCCTACAATGAGCAGTTCTTC.

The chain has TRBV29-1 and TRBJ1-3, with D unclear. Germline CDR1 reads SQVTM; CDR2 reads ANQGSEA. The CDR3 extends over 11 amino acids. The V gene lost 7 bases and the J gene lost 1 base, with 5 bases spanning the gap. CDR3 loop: CSAVSGNTIYF. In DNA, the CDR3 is TGCAGCGCCGTTTCTGGAAACACCATATATTTT.